This entry features one T cell receptor beta chain sequence. This specimen belongs to a study of metastatic and nonmetastatic thyroid tumors. Through MiXCR, TCRdb re-clonotyped the PCR reads. This table holds about 49,000 clones, 20% found once. The CDR3 contains 11 residues. The V gene's germline CDR1 is LNHDA and CDR2 SQIVND (reference sequence). V gave up 10 bases and J gave up 9 bases, with 13 bases separating them. Thyroid surgery took place with no prior treatment in any patient. The chain combines TRBV19 with TRBJ2-1, with a possible D match to TRBD1 (7 bases). The specimen was blood. This receptor was taken from a female donor with papillary thyroid cancer or a benign thyroid nodule (not recorded which). Some clones in this sample may be carry-over from other donors' samples. The CDR3 DNA reads as TGTGCCAACGGGCGGGACAGTGAGCAGTTCTTC. The encoded protein is CANGRDSEQFF. Drawing the rest from reference TRBV19 and TRBJ2-1, the complete variable domain is DGGITQSPKYLFRKEGQNVTLSCEQNLNHDAMYWYRQDPGQGLRLIYYSQIVNDFQKGDIAEGYSVSREKKESFPLTVTSAQKNPTAFYLCANGRDSEQFFGPGTRLTVL.